This note documents a single T cell receptor beta chain sequence. Its antigen is undetermined. This entry comes from a study of T cell clonotyping in hematopoietic cell transplantation. Whole-study context: Recipient samples before transplant were obtained post-cytoreduction. Broader study findings: No sorting was done, leaving CD4 and CD8 contributions mixed. Recipient TCR diversity dropped after transplant; expanded clonotypes rose from day 30 to 180. At the given depth, recipient repertoires were over 95% de novo clonotypes.

Regarding time point: recipient sample about 28 days before transplant, after cytoreduction. The CDR3 spans 13 residues. The germline V gene has CDR1 SGHTA and CDR2 FQGNSA. V lost 4 bases and J 8 bases, leaving 13 bases between the germline ends. Only in-frame clones appear in the TCRdb table, and some are missing; sequencing was by immunoSEQ multiplex PCR. Among 25,000 to 35,000 clones listed, about 93% were seen once. This chain connects TRBV7-2 to TRBJ2-3; perhaps TRBD2 as D (6 bases). The sample was peripheral blood mononuclear cells, taken before stem cell transplant. This clonotype originated in a man over 45 with acute myeloid leukemia. Some clones in this sample may be carry-over from other donors' samples. CDR3 bases: TGTGCCAGCAGCTCGGGACTTTCGTTTACGCAGTATTTT. Its translation is CASSSGLSFTQYF.